This record covers a single T cell receptor (beta chain). Which antigen it targets is not known. Base qualities are not at hand, and no much larger clone is one base apart. This entry comes from a study of radiotherapy plus CTLA-4 blockade in lung cancer (dated by TCRdb to the late 2010s). Concerning the study at large: Among the enrolled patients, under 20% had an objective response, and about 30% reached disease control. Study-wide conclusions, independent of this receptor: After treatment with radiotherapy and ipilimumab, TCR clones that came from tumors expanded in the peripheral blood. Increased serum interferon-beta after radiation, together with early dynamic changes in blood T cell clones, were reported to be the strongest predictors of response.

V sheds 6 bases and J sheds 5 bases, leaving 13 bases between their ends. The germline V gene yields MNHNS for CDR1 and SASEGT for CDR2. The CDR3 contains 13 residues, cysteine and phenylalanine counted. The entry retains the CDR3 DNA only, 39 bases that are in frame from base 1. In this study, focal radiation therapy paired with CTLA-4 blockade (ipilimumab) was tested in patients who had chemo-refractory metastatic non-small-cell lung cancer. Libraries were built with the immunoSEQ multiplex PCR assay. This immuneACCESS table, as held by TCRdb, lists in-frame sequences with V and J called but not all clones. Of the missing ones, under half trace to an unresolved V gene in checked studies; the others have no known cause. The sample profile shows about 97,000 clones; roughly 74% of them were found once. The ten largest clones add up to 2.5% to 3% of the sample.

The sample consisted of peripheral blood, taken from a patient treated with radiotherapy plus ipilimumab. The chain links TRBV6-1 with TRBJ2-5; TRBD1 could be the D gene, as 7 bases match. This clonotype was sampled from a human donor with non-small cell lung cancer who had a partial response to radiotherapy plus ipilimumab. Some clones in this sample may be carry-over from other donors' samples. The sequenced DNA: TGTGCCAGCAGCCGGGACAGCGGGGAGACCCAGTACTTC. This encodes CASSRDSGETQYF.